The 20 T cell receptor beta chains below were found in one sample sequenced in a study of CD8 T cells in ankylosing spondylitis. TCRdb passed the 5' RACE reads through MiXCR, listing each CDR3 protein once. Found here are about 160,000 distinct CDR3 sequences, around 16% of them singletons; the top ten hold approximately 7.6%. The sample comprised blood, either unsorted or a sorted T cell fraction (not recorded which). The receptors derive from a male donor with ankylosing spondylitis or in good health (not recorded which).

In its sample, this clonotype was seen many times. The chain joins TRBV14 to TRBJ2-5; the D gene is possibly TRBD1 (6 bases). Germline CDR1 reads SGHDN; CDR2 reads FVKESK. This CDR3 is built from 13 residues. V shed 5 bases and J shed 5 bases, with 12 bases lying between them. The CDR3 spells CASSTQGIETQYF. The DNA for the CDR3 is TGTGCCAGCAGCACCCAGGGGATTGAGACCCAGTACTTC.

This clonotype was recorded many times. V and J are TRBV20-1 and TRBJ2-7, with 8 bases fitting TRBD1. Germline CDR1 reads DFQATT; CDR2 reads SNEGSKA (reference sequence). The CDR3 extends over 12 amino acids. With V trimmed by 5 bases and J by 5 bases, 5 bases remained unmatched. The CDR3 region is CSAETDRDEQYF. The DNA for the CDR3 is TGCAGTGCTGAGACGGACAGGGACGAGCAGTACTTC.

This clonotype was recorded at least ten times. The gene calls are TRBV12-3 or TRBV12-4 and TRBJ2-1; D tentatively reads TRBD1 or TRBD2 (5 bases each). The germline V and J ends were trimmed by 2 bases and 12 bases, with 14 bases remaining between them. The CDR3 spans 13 residues. This chain's CDR3 is CASSLPGGARQFF. The CDR3 nucleotides read TGTGCCAGCAGTTTACCTGGGGGAGCGCGGCAGTTCTTC.

The table lists this clonotype with a few counts. The chain has TRBV29-1 and TRBJ2-1; weak D call: TRBD2 (5 bases). Per germline, CDR1 SQVTM and CDR2 ANQGSEA. Trimming removed 4 bases at V and 7 bases at J, with 14 bases between. The CDR3 is 13 residues long. CDR3 region: CSVVWLRGNEQFF. DNA of the CDR3: TGCAGCGTTGTCTGGCTCCGAGGGAATGAGCAGTTCTTC.

This clonotype has at least ten counts. V and J are TRBV10-3 and TRBJ2-7, with D unclear. With 1 base removed from V and 3 bases from J, the gap between germline ends came to 4 bases. The CDR3 has 12 amino acids. Germline loops: CDR1 ENHRY, CDR2 SYGVKD. CDR3 amino acids: CAISEFGYEQYF. The CDR3 bases are TGTGCCATCAGTGAGTTCGGCTACGAGCAGTACTTC.

The sample holds many counts of this clonotype. V and J are TRBV5-1 and TRBJ2-1, with 7 bases aligning to TRBD2. V lost 0 bases, J lost 10 bases, and 10 bases stayed unmatched. Germline lookup yields CDR1 SGHRS and CDR2 YFSETQ. CDR3 length: 15 amino acids. The CDR3 protein is CASSLVSGSLGEQFF. CDR3 bases: TGCGCCAGCAGCTTGGTTAGCGGGTCCCTGGGAGAGCAGTTCTTC.

This clonotype came up a few times. J is TRBJ2-3 and V is TRBV28, with D perhaps TRBD1 (5 bases). This CDR3 contains 12 residues. From germline, CDR1 is MDHEN and CDR2 SYDVKM. The V end was cut by 6 bases, the J end by 8 bases, with 12 bases between. The CDR3 DNA sequence: TGTGCCAGCAGCCCAGGGTTGGGTACGCAGTATTTT. Amino acid sequence: CASSPGLGTQYF.

This clonotype occurred many times. The rearrangement links TRBV12-3 or TRBV12-4 to TRBJ1-5, with D possibly being TRBD1 (5 bases). The V gene lost 2 bases and the J gene lost 7 bases, with 15 bases spanning the gap. The CDR3 runs 15 residues. In DNA, the CDR3 is TGTGCCAGCAGTTTATCTGGCAGGGAAACCCAGCCCCAGCATTTT. This encodes CASSLSGRETQPQHF.

This clonotype appeared many times. The chain links TRBV27 to TRBJ2-7; TRBD1 matches at 10 bases. The germline V gene encodes CDR1 MNHEY and CDR2 SMNVEV (reference sequence). CDR3 size: 14 residues. V was pared by 6 bases and J by 3 bases, with 5 bases of the junction left unmatched. The CDR3 spells CASRTRTGGYEQYF. The CDR3 DNA reads as TGTGCCAGCAGAACTCGGACAGGGGGCTACGAGCAGTACTTC.

This clonotype has ten or more counts. The genes are TRBV20-1 and TRBJ2-1; D is possibly TRBD2 (5 bases). V was pared by 6 bases and J by 6 bases, with 21 bases between. Germline CDR1 DFQATT, CDR2 SNEGSKA (reference sequence). CDR3 length: 15 amino acids. The CDR3 region is CSAILAQRGLNEQFF. The CDR3 nucleotides read TGCAGTGCGATCCTAGCCCAGAGAGGACTCAATGAGCAGTTCTTC.

The rearrangement links TRBV27 to TRBJ2-1, with unresolved D. V was pared by 4 bases and J by 0 bases, with 16 bases between. CDR1 MNHEY and CDR2 SMNVEV come from the germline V gene (reference sequence). The CDR3 loop spans 17 amino acids. The CDR3 region has the DNA TGTGCCAGCAGTTCCCGACTGCAGATGAGCTCCTACAATGAGCAGTTCTTC. This encodes CASSSRLQMSSYNEQFF.

This clonotype was seen at least ten times. The junction and the germline gene differ at one end; a read error may be behind it. This rearrangement joins TRBV5-1 to TRBJ2-3, with 12 nucleotides matching TRBD2. The germline V gene has CDR1 SGHRS and CDR2 YFSETQ. This CDR3 region has 15 residues. The CDR3 reads CASSPGLAGTYTQYF. The CDR3 coding sequence is TGCGCCAGCAGCCCGGGACTAGCGGGCACATATACGCAGTATTTT. The variable domain in full, completed from reference TRBV5-1 and TRBJ2-3, reads KAGVTQTPRYLIKTRGQQVTLSCSPISGHRSVSWYQQTPGQGLQFLFEYFSETQRNKGNFPGRFSGRQFSNSRSEMNVSTLELGDSALYLCASSPGLAGTYTQYFGPGTRLTVL.

This clonotype appeared a few times. This chain links TRBV27 with TRBJ2-3; a possible D gene is TRBD1 (5 bases). Germline CDR1 and CDR2: MNHEY and SMNVEV (reference sequence). CDR3 length: 15 residues. Trimming took 3 bases from V and 0 from J, leaving 10 bases between them. CDR3 sequence reads: CASSFLRQSTDTQYF. CDR3 sequence (DNA): TGTGCCAGCAGTTTCCTCCGACAGAGCACAGATACGCAGTATTTT.

This clonotype has more than one count but fewer than ten. The genes are TRBV5-1 and TRBJ2-3, with 8 nucleotides matching TRBD1. Looked up from germline, CDR1 is SGHRS and CDR2 is YFSETQ. V shed 4 bases, J shed 3 bases, and the junction held 7 bases outside the gene matches. The CDR3 spans 15 residues. The CDR3 sequence is CASSQTGAQTDTQYF. In DNA, the CDR3 is TGCGCCAGCAGCCAGACAGGGGCGCAAACAGATACGCAGTATTTT.

The chain carries TRBV7-7 and TRBJ2-5, with TRBD2 matching over 10 bases. The CDR3 spans 20 residues. Germline trimming cut 3 bases from V and 5 bases from J; bases unmatched to any gene: 21. Germline-derived CDR1 and CDR2 are SSHAT and FNYEAQ (reference sequence). The CDR3: CASSFDPPGLALLSHETQYF. In DNA, the CDR3 is TGTGCCAGCAGCTTCGATCCCCCGGGACTAGCGCTCCTAAGCCACGAGACCCAGTACTTC.

This clonotype was recorded at least ten times. This rearrangement joins TRBV29-1 to TRBJ2-5; 9 nucleotides align to TRBD2. There are 12 residues in the CDR3. The junction had 0 bases not matched to a gene; V was cut back by 6 bases and J by 1 base. The V gene's germline CDR1 is SQVTM and CDR2 ANQGSEA. The CDR3 DNA reads as TGCAGCGTAGCGGGGGGCCAAGAGACCCAGTACTTC. This encodes CSVAGGQETQYF.

This clonotype has at least ten counts. Written as DNA, the CDR3 is TGTGCCAGCAGCAGAGGGACAGGTAACACTGAAGCTTTCTTT. Amino acids: CASSRGTGNTEAFF. The V gene is TRBV6-1, the J gene TRBJ1-1; TRBD1 agrees at 8 bases. Germline CDR1 is MNHNS and CDR2 is SASEGT. The CDR3 has 14 residues. V was pared by 6 bases and J by 2 bases, with 5 bases of the junction left unmatched.

In DNA form, the CDR3 reads TGTGCCAGCAGCTTCGGGACAGGCGATGAAGAGACCCAGTACTTC. Translation: CASSFGTGDEETQYF. V gene TRBV7-8 combines with J gene TRBJ2-5, with 8 bases lining up with TRBD1. Trimming at V came to 3 bases and at J to 3 bases, leaving 6 bases not matched to a gene. Germline-derived CDR1 and CDR2 are SGHVS and FQNEAQ. This CDR3 has 15 residues.

V and J are TRBV19 and TRBJ1-2; perhaps TRBD1 as D (5 bases). CDR1 is LNHDA, CDR2 SQIVND, per germline (reference sequence). The CDR3 loop spans 12 amino acids. V was clipped by 5 bases and J by 7 bases, with 11 bases between them. The CDR3 loop reads CASSLGTGGYTF. CDR3 in DNA: TGTGCCAGTAGTTTGGGGACTGGTGGCTACACCTTC.

This clonotype was picked up one time. A much larger clone differs from this one at a single base, so this may be a read error. The gene calls are TRBV24-1 and TRBJ2-2, with 9 bases lining up with TRBD1. Germline CDR1 KGHDR, CDR2 SFDVKD. Unmatched junction bases numbered 11, after V lost 3 bases and J lost 7 bases. This CDR3 comprises 17 residues. The CDR3 DNA sequence: TGTGCCACCAGTGATCTGACAGGGGGGATATACATCGGGGAGCTGTTTTTT. Its translation: CATSDLTGGIYIGELFF.